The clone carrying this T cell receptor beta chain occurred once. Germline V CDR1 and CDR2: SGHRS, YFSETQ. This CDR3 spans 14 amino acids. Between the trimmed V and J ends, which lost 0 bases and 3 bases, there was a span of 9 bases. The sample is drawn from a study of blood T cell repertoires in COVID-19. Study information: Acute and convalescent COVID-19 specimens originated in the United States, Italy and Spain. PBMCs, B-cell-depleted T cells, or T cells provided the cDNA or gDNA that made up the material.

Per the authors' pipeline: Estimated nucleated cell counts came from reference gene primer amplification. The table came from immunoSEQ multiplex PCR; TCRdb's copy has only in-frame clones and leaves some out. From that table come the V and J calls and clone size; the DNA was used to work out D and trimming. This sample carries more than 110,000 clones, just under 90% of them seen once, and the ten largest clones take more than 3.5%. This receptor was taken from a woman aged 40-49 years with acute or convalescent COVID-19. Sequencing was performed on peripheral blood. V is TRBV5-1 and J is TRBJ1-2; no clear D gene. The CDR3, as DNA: TGCGCCAGCAGCTTGGGAGGGTCCGACTATGGCTACACCTTC. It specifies CASSLGGSDYGYTF.